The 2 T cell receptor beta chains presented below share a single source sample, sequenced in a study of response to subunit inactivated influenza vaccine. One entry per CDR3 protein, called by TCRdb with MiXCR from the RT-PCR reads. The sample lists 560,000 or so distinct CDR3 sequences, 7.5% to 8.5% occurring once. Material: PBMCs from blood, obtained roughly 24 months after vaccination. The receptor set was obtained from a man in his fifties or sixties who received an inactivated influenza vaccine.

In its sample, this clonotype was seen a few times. The CDR3 protein is CASSPAGTGTYEQYF. The CDR3 coding sequence is TGTGCCAGCAGTCCCGCCGGGACAGGGACCTACGAGCAGTACTTC. This sequence joins TRBV6-1 and TRBJ2-7; 9 bases agree with TRBD1. This CDR3 spans 15 amino acids. Per germline, CDR1 MNHNS and CDR2 SASEGT. V dropped 5 bases and J dropped 2; count of bases not matched to a gene: 7.

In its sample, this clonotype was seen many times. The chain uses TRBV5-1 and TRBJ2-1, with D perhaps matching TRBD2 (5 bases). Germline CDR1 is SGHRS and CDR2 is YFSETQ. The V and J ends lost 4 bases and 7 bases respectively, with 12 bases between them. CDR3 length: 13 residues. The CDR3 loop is CASSPDGGNEQFF. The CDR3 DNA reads TGCGCCAGCAGCCCGGACGGCGGGAATGAGCAGTTCTTC. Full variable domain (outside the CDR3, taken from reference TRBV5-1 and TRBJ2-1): KAGVTQTPRYLIKTRGQQVTLSCSPISGHRSVSWYQQTPGQGLQFLFEYFSETQRNKGNFPGRFSGRQFSNSRSEMNVSTLELGDSALYLCASSPDGGNEQFFGPGTRLTVL.